This T cell receptor (beta chain) was captured by sequencing in a study of CD8+CD57+ T cells in acquired aplastic anemia (dated by TCRdb to the late 2010s). In the study overall: A mean of approximately 3 ug of DNA, ranging from about 0.2 to 27.4 ug, was extracted from sorted CD4+ and CD8+ cells. An average of roughly 10 million reads for CD4+ cells and roughly 12 million reads for CD8+ cells was obtained from healthy donor samples. The investigation overall reported the following: CD8+ Simpson's diversity did not differ significantly between patients and healthy controls (P=0.060). Roughly 30 CD8+ CDR3 sequences were shared between patients and controls but appeared highly expressed in patients and within their immunodominant clones.

Genomic DNA was used as template for profiling of TCR beta VDJ combinations and CDR3 sequences. TCR repertoire sequencing was run on an Illumina HiSeq 2000. The authors' analysis ran thus. Repertoires were assessed using TRBV/TRBJ rearrangement plots, CDR3 size and DJ length profiles, and Simpson's diversity index. The most abundant DNA sequence in the deep sequencing data was taken as the immunodominant clone. CDR3 amino acid sequences were checked for sharing across subjects and were also compared against the VDJdb database and published repertoires. Starting from the raw public reads, TCRdb applied fastp trimming at Q25, assembled clones with MiXCR and retained in-frame beta chains. Each entry merges the rows of one CDR3 protein and shows their most common DNA and genes. These V and J calls derive from TCRdb rather than the authors' analysis. The sample data list approximately 170,000 distinct CDR3 sequences, and 55% to 75% of these were observed just once. Jointly, the top ten make up about 41% of the sample.

To note about this clonotype: Its antigen target is currently unknown. Base qualities are missing; no much larger clone stands one base away.

In this study, sorted CD4+ and CD8+ T cells from the blood of healthy subjects and of severe aplastic anemia patients had their TCR repertoires deep-sequenced. Ficoll-Paque density gradient centrifugation was used to isolate peripheral blood mononuclear cells. Before DNA extraction, CD4+ and CD8+ T cells were sorted with FACS or magnetic beads. The specimen sequenced was sorted CD4+, CD8+, or CD8+CD57+ T cells (not recorded which) from PBMCs. This TCR was recovered from a human donor in good health.

Read as DNA, the sequence is TGTGCCAGCAGTGACAACAAGGGACAGGGGTTCTTC. This translates into CASSDNKGQGFF. The sequence is built from TRBV2 and TRBJ2-1; 9 central bases correspond to TRBD1. Sequences SNHLY (CDR1) and FYNNEI (CDR2) are obtained from the germline V gene. There are 12 amino acids in the CDR3, from cysteine to phenylalanine inclusive. Only the CDR3 portion is preserved as DNA: 36 bases, with reading frame beginning at the first base. After removal of 3 bases from V and 15 bases from J, the junction retains 6 bases not matched to a gene.